One sample yielded the 13 T cell receptor beta chains listed below, sequenced in a study of cytomegalovirus exposure and HLA in healthy donors. The study ran its PCR with 60 Vbeta and 13 Jbeta primers. Data came from immunoSEQ multiplex PCR; TCRdb stores just in-frame clones and leaves some out. Of approximately 150,000 clones in the sample, less than 9.5% were seen once. The sample consisted of PBMCs. These receptors were collected from a male donor in good health and CMV-seronegative.

This clone has more than one count but fewer than ten. The genes are TRBV6-6 and TRBJ1-1, with TRBD1 as a possible D gene (5 bases). The CDR3 consists of 14 residues. The V gene lost 4 bases and the J gene lost 1 base, with 10 bases spanning the gap. The germline CDR1 and CDR2 sequences are MNHNY and SVGAGI (reference sequence). This CDR3 is CASSLQAPNTEAFF. CDR3 bases: TGTGCCAGCAGTTTACAGGCGCCGAACACTGAAGCTTTCTTT.

This clone has a handful of counts. The J gene is TRBJ1-3, the V gene TRBV7-3, with D possibly being TRBD1 (5 bases). V was pared by 6 bases and J by 1 base, with 10 bases between. Germline V gives CDR1 SGHTA, CDR2 FQGTGA. The CDR3 sequence is 14 residues long. The CDR3 reads CASSPTGSGNTIYF. The CDR3 nucleotides are TGTGCCAGCAGTCCTACAGGATCTGGAAACACCATATATTTT. Looking up the rest from reference TRBV7-3 and TRBJ1-3 gives the full variable domain: GAGVSQTPSNKVTEKGKYVELRCDPISGHTALYWYRQSLGQGPEFLIYFQGTGAADDSGLPNDRFFAVRPEGSVSTLKIQRTERGDSAVYLCASSPTGSGNTIYFGEGSWLTVV.

In its sample, this clone was seen a few times. The chain joins TRBV19 to TRBJ2-3; TRBD2 matches at 7 bases. Per germline, CDR1 LNHDA and CDR2 SQIVND (reference sequence). The CDR3 is 13 residues long. The ends lost 9 bases at V and 1 base at J; junction bases unmatched: 4. Written as DNA, the CDR3 is TGTGCCAGCGTAGCGGGTGGCACAGATACGCAGTATTTT. Translated, it gives CASVAGGTDTQYF.

The V and J genes are TRBV19 and TRBJ2-5, with D unclear. Germline CDR1 reads LNHDA; CDR2 reads SQIVND (reference sequence). The CDR3 runs to 15 residues. The V and J ends lost 2 bases and 2 bases respectively, with 12 bases between them. The CDR3 coding sequence is TGTGCCAGTAGTATAAGCAGGTTAGGTCAAGAGACCCAGTACTTC. This translates into CASSISRLGQETQYF. Using reference TRBV19 and TRBJ2-5 for the parts outside the CDR3, the full variable domain is DGGITQSPKYLFRKEGQNVTLSCEQNLNHDAMYWYRQDPGQGLRLIYYSQIVNDFQKGDIAEGYSVSREKKESFPLTVTSAQKNPTAFYLCASSISRLGQETQYFGPGTRLLVL.

The rearrangement joins TRBV27 to TRBJ1-5; D possibly corresponds to TRBD1 (5 bases). This CDR3 region has 16 residues. The V and J ends lost 8 bases and 9 bases respectively, with 26 bases between them. From germline, CDR1 is MNHEY and CDR2 SMNVEV (reference sequence). CDR3 sequence reads: CASSPGGRGLIGPQHF. CDR3 bases: TGTGCCAGCTCCCCTGGCGGGAGGGGCTTGATAGGGCCCCAGCATTTT.

The rearrangement joins TRBV9 to TRBJ2-7; 11 bases agree with TRBD2. Germline trimming cut 3 bases from V and 5 bases from J; bases unmatched to any gene: 7. This CDR3 region has 15 residues. Per the germline V gene, CDR1 is SGDLS and CDR2 is YYNGEE. Here the CDR3 DNA reads TGTGCCAGCAGCGGTAGCGGGAGGGCCGTTGACGAGCAGTACTTC. It codes for CASSGSGRAVDEQYF.

This clone was found a few times. The rearrangement links TRBV7-2 to TRBJ1-5, with 7 bases aligning to TRBD1. The V gene's germline CDR1 is SGHTA and CDR2 FQGNSA. The CDR3 has 16 amino acids. J lost 3 bases, V lost 5 bases, and 10 bases had no gene match. Written as DNA, the CDR3 is TGTGCCAGCAGCGCCCAAACCGGGACAGTCAATCAGCCCCAGCATTTT. Translating it yields CASSAQTGTVNQPQHF.

This chain joins TRBV4-3 and TRBJ2-2, with TRBD2 matching over 8 bases. Germline CDR1 reads LGHNA; CDR2 reads YSLEER. With 1 base clipped from V and 7 bases from J, the junction kept 2 bases outside the gene matches. There are 14 residues in the CDR3. DNA of the CDR3: TGCGCCAGCAGCCAAGGACTAGCGTTCGGGGAGCTGTTTTTT. It is translated as CASSQGLAFGELFF.

This clone was counted between two and nine times. The gene calls are TRBV27 and TRBJ2-7, with 9 bases matching TRBD1. Trimming cost V 7 bases and J 4 bases; bases outside gene matches: 5. Germline V gene lookup returns CDR1 MNHEY and CDR2 SMNVEV (reference sequence). This CDR3 has 13 residues. CDR3 amino acids: CASTGTGPYEQYF. In DNA form, the CDR3 reads TGTGCCAGCACCGGGACAGGGCCGTACGAGCAGTACTTC.

This clone has more than one count but fewer than ten. The chain uses TRBV25-1 and TRBJ2-1, with 7 bases matching TRBD2. Germline CDR1 MGHDK, CDR2 SYGVNS. CDR3 size: 15 residues. Trimming at V came to 2 bases and at J to 9 bases, leaving 10 bases not matched to a gene. The CDR3 nucleotides are TGTGCCAGCAGTGAAATCGGGGAGGGAGAGTGTGAGCAGTTCTTC. It translates to CASSEIGEGECEQFF. The whole variable domain, remainder taken from reference TRBV25-1 and TRBJ2-1, is EADIYQTPRYLVIGTGKKITLECSQTMGHDKMYWYQQDPGMELHLIHYSYGVNSTEKGDLSSESTVSRIRTEHFPLTLESARPSHTSQYLCASSEIGEGECEQFFGPGTRLTVL.

The chain combines TRBV29-1 with TRBJ2-7; TRBD2 matches 9 bases. Per the germline V gene, CDR1 is SQVTM and CDR2 is ANQGSEA. The V segment lost 1 base and the J segment 0 bases; nucleotides outside the gene matches: 1. This CDR3 is 14 amino acids long. CDR3 loop: CSVEGGRDSYEQYF. In DNA, the CDR3 is TGCAGCGTTGAAGGCGGGAGGGACTCCTACGAGCAGTACTTC.

On this clone itself: The junction does not match germline at one end; this may be a read error. This chain links TRBV7-6 with TRBJ1-5; D is perhaps TRBD1 (5 bases). Per germline, CDR1 SGHVS and CDR2 FNYEAQ. The CDR3 spans 13 residues. CDR3 DNA: TGTGCCAGAAGCTTAACACAGGAGCAGCCCCAGCATTTT. Translating it yields CARSLTQEQPQHF.

This clone was observed a few times. In the same sample, other DNA sequences code for this CDR3. The chain couples TRBV9 to TRBJ1-1; D possibly corresponds to TRBD1 (6 bases). The CDR3 totals 14 residues. The germline gives CDR1 SGDLS, CDR2 YYNGEE. Trimming removed 2 bases from V and 0 bases from J, with 8 bases in between. CDR3 loop: CASSVGTMNTEAFF. The CDR3 coding sequence is TGTGCCAGCAGCGTTGGGACAATGAACACTGAAGCTTTCTTT.